This T cell receptor (beta chain) originates from a study of PD-1 blockade in classical Hodgkin lymphoma. This clone was seen more than once but under ten times. The antigen is undetermined. Trimming shortened V by 6 bases and J by 11 bases, and 10 bases separated the two germline ends. This CDR3 has 10 amino acids. Germline CDR1 reads MNHNS; CDR2 reads SASEGT. Sequencing used immunoSEQ multiplex PCR; TCRdb keeps in-frame clones, though not all of them. The data contain over 15,000 clones, 65% to 85% of them singletons. Every patient relapsed after autologous stem cell transplantation, and brentuximab vedotin exposure varied. Best outcomes ranged across complete response, partial response and progressive disease. Study results and limitations: Unlike CD8+ TCR diversity, which did not rise significantly by C4D1, CD4+ TCR diversity did.

The receptor was isolated from a human donor with classical Hodgkin lymphoma. Here the sequenced sample was peripheral blood mononuclear cells (PBMCs), taken before the second cycle of nivolumab. The V call is TRBV6-1, the J call TRBJ1-1; the D gene is possibly TRBD1 (5 bases). The CDR3 sequence: CASRGGSAFF. CDR3 DNA: TGTGCCAGCAGGGGGGGTTCGGCTTTCTTT.